This T cell receptor beta chain stems from a study of blood T cell repertoires in COVID-19. Study background: There were acute and convalescent COVID-19 samples, and they came from the United States, Italy and Spain. The analysed material was cDNA or gDNA that came from T cells, B-cell-depleted T cells, or PBMCs.

Trimming took 4 bases from V and 3 from J, leaving 7 bases between them. Germline CDR1 MNHEY, CDR2 SVGAGI. There are 13 residues in the CDR3. Source study methods: Scientists estimated how many nucleated cells there were by amplifying reference gene primers. Sequenced by immunoSEQ multiplex PCR; TCRdb stores in-frame clones only, minus some. The V and J calls and clone size are taken from that table; D and trimming were inferred from the DNA. This sample carries about 46,000 clones, approximately 88% of them seen once, and the ten largest clones take approximately 12%. Material for sequencing was peripheral blood. This clonotype originated in a human donor with active COVID-19. The donor label of this sample is uncertain. This chain uses TRBV6-5 with TRBJ2-1, with D perhaps TRBD1 (6 bases). CDR3 DNA sequence: TGTGCCAGCAGTTCAGGGGTCTACAATGAGCAGTTCTTC. As protein: CASSSGVYNEQFF.